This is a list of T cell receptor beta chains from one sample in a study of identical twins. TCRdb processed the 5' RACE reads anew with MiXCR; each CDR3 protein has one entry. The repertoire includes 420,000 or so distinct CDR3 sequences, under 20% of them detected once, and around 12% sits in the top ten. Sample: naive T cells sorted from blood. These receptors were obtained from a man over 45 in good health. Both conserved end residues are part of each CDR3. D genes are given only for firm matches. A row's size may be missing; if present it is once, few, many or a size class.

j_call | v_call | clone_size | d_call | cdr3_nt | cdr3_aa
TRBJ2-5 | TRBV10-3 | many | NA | TGTGCCATCAGTGGGGGGACGGGCCAAGAGACCCAGTACTTC | CAISGGTGQETQYF
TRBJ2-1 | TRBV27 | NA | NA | TGTGCCAGCAGGCCGGACAGTACCTACAATGAGCAGTTCTTC | CASRPDSTYNEQFF
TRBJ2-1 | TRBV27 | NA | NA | TGTGCCAGCAGCCCGTCTGTAGGGGACTCCTACAATGAGCAGTTCTTC | CASSPSVGDSYNEQFF
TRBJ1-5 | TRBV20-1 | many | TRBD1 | TGCAGCGCGGGACAGGGGGTCCATCAGCCCCAGCATTTT | CSAGQGVHQPQHF
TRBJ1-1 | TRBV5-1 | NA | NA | TGCGCCAGCAGCGCCGACAGAGATGAAGCTTTCTTT | CASSADRDEAFF
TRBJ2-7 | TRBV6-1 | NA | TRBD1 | TGTGCCAGCAGTCCCGGACAGGGCACGGTGGGGGACGAGCAGTACTTC | CASSPGQGTVGDEQYF
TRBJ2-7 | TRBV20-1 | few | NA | TGCAGTGCTAGAGTGACCGGGGGCTACTACGAGCAGTACTTC | CSARVTGGYYEQYF
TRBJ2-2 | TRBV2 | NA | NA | TGTGCCAGCGGGACAACGAACACCGGGGAGCTGTTTTTT | CASGTTNTGELFF
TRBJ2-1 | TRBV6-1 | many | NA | TGTGCCAGCAGAGGGGATTCGGTGCCCTACAATGAGCAGTTCTTC | CASRGDSVPYNEQFF
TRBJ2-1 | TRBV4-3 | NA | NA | TGCGCCAGCAGCCAAGTCATTAAGAGGACTGCCGCCTACAATGAGCAGTTCTTC | CASSQVIKRTAAYNEQFF
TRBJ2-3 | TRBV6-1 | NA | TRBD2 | TGTGCCAGCACCCCCGCTCTAGCGGGGGTTACAGATACGCAGTATTTT | CASTPALAGVTDTQYF
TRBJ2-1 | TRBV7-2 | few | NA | TGTGCCAGCAGCACCTGGACAGTCGTCAATGAGCAGTTCTTC | CASSTWTVVNEQFF
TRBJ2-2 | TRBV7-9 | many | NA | TGTGCCAGCAGTCATCAGGAGAACACCGGGGAGCTGTTTTTT | CASSHQENTGELFF
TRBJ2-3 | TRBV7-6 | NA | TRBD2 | TGTGCCAGCAGCTTAGCTAGCGGGAGATCTGGGGATACGCAGTATTTT | CASSLASGRSGDTQYF
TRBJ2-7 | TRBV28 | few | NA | TGTGCCAGCAGTTTGGAGGGGATCTACGAGCAGTACTTC | CASSLEGIYEQYF
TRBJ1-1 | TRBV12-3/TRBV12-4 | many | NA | TGTGCCAGCACCCTGGACGGTCAGAACACTGAAGCTTTCTTT | CASTLDGQNTEAFF
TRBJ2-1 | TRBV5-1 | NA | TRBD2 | TGCGCCAGCAGCTTCCGGGGGCTAGCGGGCTACAATGAGCAGTTCTTC | CASSFRGLAGYNEQFF
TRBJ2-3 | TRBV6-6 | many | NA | TGTGCCAGCAGGGCGGGTACAGATACGCAGTATTTT | CASRAGTDTQYF
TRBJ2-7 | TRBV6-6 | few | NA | TGTGCCAGCAGTTACTCGACAGCCGAGCAGTACTTC | CASSYSTAEQYF
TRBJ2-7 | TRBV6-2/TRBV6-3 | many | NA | TGTGCCAGCACCGACGGCGGGTCCTACGAGCAGTACTTC | CASTDGGSYEQYF
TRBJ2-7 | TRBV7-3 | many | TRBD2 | TGTGCCAGCAGCCAAACGGGGGGGGGCCGGAGATCCTACGAGCAGTACTTC | CASSQTGGGRRSYEQYF
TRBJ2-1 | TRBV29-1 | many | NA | TGCAGCGCCACAACCGGGACCGTAAACAATGAGCAGTTCTTC | CSATTGTVNNEQFF
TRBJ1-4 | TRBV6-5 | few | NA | TGTGCCAGCAGTTACGGGGGAGCAACTAATGAAAAACTGTTTTTT | CASSYGGATNEKLFF
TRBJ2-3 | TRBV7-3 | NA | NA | TGTGCCAGCAGCTTCGGGGATTCAGATACGCAGTATTTT | CASSFGDSDTQYF
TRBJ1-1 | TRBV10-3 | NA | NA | TGTGCCATCAGTGAGCTACCCGGGAGAGCGGGTGGAGAAGCTTTCTTT | CAISELPGRAGGEAFF
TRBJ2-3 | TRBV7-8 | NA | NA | TGTGCCAGCAGCTTATTAAGTGCAGATACGCAGTATTTT | CASSLLSADTQYF
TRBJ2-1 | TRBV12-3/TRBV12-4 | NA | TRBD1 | TGTGCCAGCAGTTTGGCGGGACAGGGGAAGAATGAGCAGTTCTTC | CASSLAGQGKNEQFF
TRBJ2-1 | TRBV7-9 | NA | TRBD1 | TGTGCCAGCAGCTCGACCCCGGACAGGGAGTACAATGAGCAGTTCTTC | CASSSTPDREYNEQFF
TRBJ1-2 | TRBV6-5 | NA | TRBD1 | TGTGCCAGCAGTTTCCCCCAGGGGGCGTATGGCTACACCTTC | CASSFPQGAYGYTF
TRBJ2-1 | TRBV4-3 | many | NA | TGCGCCAGCAGCCAAGGAGGTCATTCTGAGCAGTTCTTC | CASSQGGHSEQFF
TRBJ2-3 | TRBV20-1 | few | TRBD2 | TGCAGTGCGGAGGCTAGCGGAAGCACAGATACGCAGTATTTT | CSAEASGSTDTQYF
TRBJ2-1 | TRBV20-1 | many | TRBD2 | TGCAGTGCTAGAACCAGACTAGCGGCGTACAATGAGCAGTTCTTC | CSARTRLAAYNEQFF
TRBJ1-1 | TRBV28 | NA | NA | TGTGCCAGCAGTTCACCGAGTCTGGAGATATTGAACACTGAAGCTTTCTTT | CASSSPSLEILNTEAFF
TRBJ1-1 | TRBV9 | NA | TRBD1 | TGTGCCAGCACAAGGACACAGGGGGCGGTCACTGAAGCTTTCTTT | CASTRTQGAVTEAFF
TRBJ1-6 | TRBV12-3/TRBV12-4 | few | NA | TGTGCCAGCAGTTTCCTTACGGGATCCTATAATTCACCCCTCCACTTT | CASSFLTGSYNSPLHF
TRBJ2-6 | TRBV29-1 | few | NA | TGCAGCGTTGCAGAGTCTGGGGCCAACGTCCTGACTTTC | CSVAESGANVLTF
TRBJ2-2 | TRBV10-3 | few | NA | TGTGCCATCAACCCGCTGGGCACCGGGGAGCTGTTTTTT | CAINPLGTGELFF
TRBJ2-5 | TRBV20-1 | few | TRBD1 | TGCAGTGGTCGGACAGGGACACTTGGGGCCCAGTACTTC | CSGRTGTLGAQYF
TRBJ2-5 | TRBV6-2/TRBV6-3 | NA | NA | TGTGCCAGCAGTTACGGGGGGTCCGGAGGAAAGACCCAGTACTTC | CASSYGGSGGKTQYF
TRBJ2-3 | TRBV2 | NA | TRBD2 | TGTGCCAGCAGGCGACTAGCGGCTGATACGCAGTATTTT | CASRRLAADTQYF
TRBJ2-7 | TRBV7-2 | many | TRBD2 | TGTGCCAGCAGCCGCACTAGCGGCCACTACGAGCAGTACTTC | CASSRTSGHYEQYF
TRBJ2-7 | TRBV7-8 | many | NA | TGTGCCAGCAGCCCCCGATGGAGCCAAAACGAGCAGTACTTC | CASSPRWSQNEQYF
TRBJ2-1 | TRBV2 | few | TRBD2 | TGTGCCAGCAGGGCCCCAAGCGGGAAGTCCTACAATGAGCAGTTCTTC | CASRAPSGKSYNEQFF
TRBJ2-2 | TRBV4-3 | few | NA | TGCGCCAGCAGCCAAGATTCGGCGGGCACCGGGGAGCTGTTTTTT | CASSQDSAGTGELFF
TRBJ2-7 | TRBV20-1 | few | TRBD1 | TGCAGTGCTAGAGAATCGGACAGGGTTAAATACGAGCAGTACTTC | CSARESDRVKYEQYF
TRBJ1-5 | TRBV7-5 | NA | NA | NA | CISVSEASGRHAPSQNQPQHF
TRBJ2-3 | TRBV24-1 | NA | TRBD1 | TGTGCCACCAGTGAACCCGGGACAGGACCAGATACGCAGTATTTT | CATSEPGTGPDTQYF
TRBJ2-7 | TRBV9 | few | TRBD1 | TGTGCCAGCAGCACGGGGACAGGGGTCAACGAGCAGTACTTC | CASSTGTGVNEQYF
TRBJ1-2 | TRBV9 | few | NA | TGTGCCAGCAGCGTTGCGCAATATGGCTACACCTTC | CASSVAQYGYTF
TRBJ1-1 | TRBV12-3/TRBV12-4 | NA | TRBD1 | TGTGCCAGCAGTCCTCTCCGGGACAGAGACGCTGAAGCTTTCTTT | CASSPLRDRDAEAFF
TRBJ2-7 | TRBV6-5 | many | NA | TGTGCCAGCAGTTACTACACCCCGGGGGTCTACGAGCAGTACTTC | CASSYYTPGVYEQYF
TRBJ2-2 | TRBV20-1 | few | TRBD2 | TGCAGTGCTAGAGAGAGCGGGAGTATTACCGGGGAGCTGTTTTTT | CSARESGSITGELFF
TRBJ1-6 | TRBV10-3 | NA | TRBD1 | TGTGCCATCAGTGAGGCGGACAGGGGTAATTCACCCCTCCACTTT | CAISEADRGNSPLHF